Reported below is one T cell receptor beta chain. Its antigen is currently unknown. The data derive from a study of siplizumab effects on memory and regulatory T cells. Coculture of mixed lymphocyte reaction cells was performed at 37°C for 5 to 6 days. V was clipped by 5 bases and J by 5 bases; unmatched bases: 15. In germline, CDR1 is SGHVS, CDR2 FNYEAQ. This CDR3 region has 16 residues. Assay used: immunoSEQ multiplex PCR; TCRdb lists only in-frame clones, some missing. The data hold 13,000 or so clones, with approximately 37% observed a single time. The clonotype comes from a human donor in good health; the cells came from an allogeneic mixed lymphocyte reaction. V is TRBV7-6 and J is TRBJ2-7; TRBD1 matches at 7 bases. Sequenced material: CFSE-low (dividing) CD8+ T cells sorted from an allogeneic mixed lymphocyte reaction. The CDR3 nucleotides read TGTGCCAGCAGCCACCTCGCAGAGGGGGCTCACCACGAGCAGTACTTC. Protein: CASSHLAEGAHHEQYF.